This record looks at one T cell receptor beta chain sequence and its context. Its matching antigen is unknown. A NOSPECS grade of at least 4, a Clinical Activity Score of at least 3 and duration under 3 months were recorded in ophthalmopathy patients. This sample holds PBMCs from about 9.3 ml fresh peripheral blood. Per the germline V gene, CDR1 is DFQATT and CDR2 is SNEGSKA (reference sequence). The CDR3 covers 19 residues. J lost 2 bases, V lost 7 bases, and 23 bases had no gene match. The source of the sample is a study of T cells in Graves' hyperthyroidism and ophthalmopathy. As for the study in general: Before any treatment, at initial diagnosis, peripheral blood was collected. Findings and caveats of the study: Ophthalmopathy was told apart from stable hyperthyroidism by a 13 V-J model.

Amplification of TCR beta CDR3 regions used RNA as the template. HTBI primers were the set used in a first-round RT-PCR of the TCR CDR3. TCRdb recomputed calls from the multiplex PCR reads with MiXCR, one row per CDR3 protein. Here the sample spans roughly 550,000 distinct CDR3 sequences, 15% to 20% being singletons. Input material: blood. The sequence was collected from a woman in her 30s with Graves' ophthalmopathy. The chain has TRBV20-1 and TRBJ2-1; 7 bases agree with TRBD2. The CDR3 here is CSVSGPVSGEKGTYNEQFF. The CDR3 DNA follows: TGCAGTGTTAGCGGGCCGGTCTCCGGCGAGAAAGGGACCTACAATGAGCAGTTCTTC.